Following are 17 T cell receptor beta chains from one sample sequenced in a study of blood T cell repertoires in COVID-19. Clones were read by immunoSEQ multiplex PCR, and TCRdb kept only the in-frame ones, dropping some. The table lists 250,000 to 350,000 clones, around 87% of them singletons. The sequenced material came from peripheral blood. These receptors came from a woman aged 45-60 years who had recovered from COVID-19.

The sample holds a few counts of this clone. The J gene is TRBJ1-1, the V gene TRBV12-3 or TRBV12-4, with 7 bases aligning to TRBD1. The length of the CDR3 is 13 residues. The V gene end was trimmed by 5 bases and the J gene end by 4 bases; junction bases not matched to a gene: 4. The CDR3 reads CASSATGSTEAFF. The CDR3 region has the DNA TGTGCCAGCAGTGCGACAGGGTCCACTGAAGCTTTCTTT.

The chain combines TRBV6-1 with TRBJ1-2; 8 nucleotides match TRBD1. This CDR3 spans 14 amino acids. The ends lost 3 bases at V and 6 bases at J; junction bases unmatched: 6. The germline V gene encodes CDR1 MNHNS and CDR2 SASEGT. The CDR3 region is CASSEMDRAHGYTF. The CDR3 DNA reads as TGTGCCAGCAGTGAGATGGACAGGGCTCATGGCTACACCTTC.

The J gene is TRBJ1-1, the V gene TRBV6-1; D gene uncertain. There are 12 residues in the CDR3. In germline, CDR1 is MNHNS, CDR2 SASEGT. V dropped 2 bases and J dropped 7 bases, with 8 bases sitting between them. CDR3: CASSETRSEAFF. The CDR3 DNA reads as TGTGCCAGCAGTGAAACGAGGAGTGAAGCTTTCTTT.

CDR3 residues: CASSNLPMGTDTQYF. The CDR3 coding sequence is TGTGCCAGCAGTAACTTACCGATGGGCACAGATACGCAGTATTTT. The rearrangement uses TRBV28 and TRBJ2-3; no definite D call. Trimming took off 5 bases at V and 1 base at J, with 13 bases between the two ends. The germline V gene encodes CDR1 MDHEN and CDR2 SYDVKM. This CDR3 is built from 15 residues.

V usage is TRBV5-3 and J usage is TRBJ2-7; 9 nucleotides align to TRBD1. TRBV5-3 is an ORF for which the function is uncertain. V was clipped by 3 bases and J by 3 bases; unmatched bases: 10. This CDR3 is built from 16 residues. The CDR3 DNA reads TGTGCCAGAAGCTCCTACCGGCAGGGACAGGGCTACGAGCAGTACTTC. Amino acid sequence: CARSSYRQGQGYEQYF.

The rearrangement joins TRBV5-1 to TRBJ1-1, with TRBD1 matching 12 bases. Per the germline V gene, CDR1 is SGHRS and CDR2 is YFSETQ. J gave up 1 base and V 4 bases, and 8 bases lay outside the gene matches. The CDR3 runs to 17 residues. CDR3 region: CASSLRDRGLRNTEAFF. The CDR3 DNA follows: TGCGCCAGCAGCCTCCGGGACAGGGGGCTACGGAACACTGAAGCTTTCTTT.

The genes are TRBV19 and TRBJ2-7, with TRBD1 as a possible D gene (6 bases). This CDR3 spans 16 amino acids. The germline V and J ends were trimmed by 3 bases and 1 base, with 16 bases remaining between them. Germline assignment: CDR1 LNHDA and CDR2 SQIVND (reference sequence). The chain's CDR3 is CASSITGQLRSYEQYF. The DNA of the CDR3 is TGTGCCAGTAGTATCACTGGACAGTTGAGGTCCTACGAGCAGTACTTC.

The J gene is TRBJ2-3, the V gene TRBV6-4; 8 nucleotides align to TRBD2. The CDR3 loop spans 14 amino acids. Germline V gene lookup returns CDR1 MRHNA and CDR2 SNTAGT. The V and J ends lost 5 bases and 0 bases, in that order; junction bases with no gene match: 1. The CDR3 region has the DNA TGTGCCAGCAGTTCTAGCGGGAGCACAGATACGCAGTATTTT. It translates to CASSSSGSTDTQYF.

The chain combines TRBV6-2 or TRBV6-3 with TRBJ1-1; 11 positions agree with TRBD1. Germline V lookup: CDR1 MNHEY, CDR2 SVGEGT. J was trimmed by 3 bases and V by 2 bases; bases with no gene match: 2. This CDR3 spans 15 amino acids. CDR3 residues: CASSYGTGGYTEAFF. The CDR3 nucleotides read TGTGCCAGCAGTTACGGGACAGGGGGGTACACTGAAGCTTTCTTT.

This clone has a handful of counts. The chain recombines TRBV7-8 with TRBJ2-2; TRBD1 matches 7 bases. Germline-derived CDR1 and CDR2 are SGHVS and FQNEAQ. V dropped 5 bases and J dropped 0; count of bases not matched to a gene: 3. The CDR3 runs to 15 residues. CDR3 sequence (DNA): TGTGCCAGCAGCGGGACAGCTACGAACACCGGGGAGCTGTTTTTT. It yields the protein CASSGTATNTGELFF. The whole variable domain, filled in from reference TRBV7-8 and TRBJ2-2, reads GAGVSQSPRYKVAKRGQDVALRCDPISGHVSLFWYQQALGQGPEFLTYFQNEAQLDKSGLPSDRFFAERPEGSVSTLKIQRTQQEDSAVYLCASSGTATNTGELFFGEGSRLTVL.

This chain links TRBV3-1 (or the pseudogene TRBV3-2) with TRBJ2-2, with 8 bases identical to TRBD2. This CDR3 contains 16 residues. Trimming took 3 bases from V and 5 from J; bases not matched to a gene: 8. CDR1 and CDR2 from the germline V gene are LGHDT and YNNKEL (reference sequence). CDR3 protein: CASSHTQAGETGELFF. CDR3 coding DNA: TGTGCCAGCAGCCATACGCAAGCGGGAGAGACCGGGGAGCTGTTTTTT.

V is TRBV11-3 and J is TRBJ2-2, with 11 nucleotides matching TRBD2. Germline V gene sequence: CDR1 SGHNT, CDR2 YENEEA. There are 15 residues in the CDR3. J was trimmed by 7 bases and V by 5 bases; bases with no gene match: 6. CDR3 DNA sequence: TGTGCCAGCAGCATTAGCGGGGGGGCCGGCGGGGAGCTGTTTTTT. Its protein product is CASSISGGAGGELFF.

The chain has TRBV7-9 and TRBJ2-1, with TRBD2 identical over 9 bases. The length of the CDR3 is 14 residues. Germline assignment: CDR1 SEHNR and CDR2 FQNEAQ (reference sequence). V trimming: 5 bases; J trimming: 5 bases; junction bases outside the gene matches: 4. CDR3 residues: CASSKGLANNEQFF. In DNA, the CDR3 is TGTGCCAGCAGCAAAGGACTAGCGAACAATGAGCAGTTCTTC. Together with reference TRBV7-9 and TRBJ2-1, the CDR3 gives the full variable domain: DTGVSQNPRHKITKRGQNVTFRCDPISEHNRLYWYRQTLGQGPEFLTYFQNEAQLEKSRLLSDRFSAERPKGSFSTLEIQRTEQGDSAMYLCASSKGLANNEQFFGPGTRLTVL.

The V and J genes are TRBV6-5 and TRBJ1-2; D is possibly TRBD1 (6 bases). The CDR3 runs to 14 residues. Germline V lookup: CDR1 MNHEY, CDR2 SVGAGI. The V and J ends lost 5 bases and 4 bases respectively, with 14 bases between them. CDR3 nucleotides: TGTGCCAGCAGTAGAGATAGGACAGCCTATGGCTACACCTTC. Amino acids: CASSRDRTAYGYTF.

The CDR3 DNA reads as TGTGCCAGCTCACCATCCGGAGGACAGCCCCTAGGGGAGACCGGGGAGCTGTTTTTT. This gives the protein CASSPSGGQPLGETGELFF. This sequence joins TRBV18 and TRBJ2-2; maybe TRBD1 (6 bases). V dropped 2 bases and J dropped 5 bases, with 24 bases sitting between them. In germline, CDR1 is KGHSH, CDR2 LQKENI. The CDR3 consists of 19 residues.

The table lists this clone with a few counts. The chain employs TRBV28 and TRBJ1-2; unclear D gene. The CDR3 spans 11 residues. Germline V gives CDR1 MDHEN, CDR2 SYDVKM. Trimming left V 5 bases short and J 4 bases short, with 5 bases between. The chain's CDR3 is CASSTRYGYTF. CDR3 in DNA: TGTGCCAGCAGTACTCGCTATGGCTACACCTTC.

V gene TRBV20-1 combines with J gene TRBJ1-5; a possible D gene is TRBD1 (5 bases). The germline V gene has CDR1 DFQATT and CDR2 SNEGSKA (reference sequence). Between the trimmed V and J ends, which lost 3 bases and 7 bases, there was a span of 13 bases. The CDR3 extends over 13 amino acids. CDR3 bases: TGCAGTGCTAGTCGCGGGGGAAGGCAGCCCCAGCATTTT. Its translation: CSASRGGRQPQHF.